The 10 T cell receptor beta chains reported below all come from one sample, sequenced in a study of T cell repertoires in cytomegalovirus infection. TCRdb passed the reads through MiXCR, listing each CDR3 protein once. The sample has a few hundred thousand distinct CDR3 sequences, around a tenth seen once. Sequenced input: PBMCs. These receptors were taken from a human donor in good health (CMV status not recorded). Some clones in this sample may be carry-over from other donors' samples.

This clonotype was recorded many times. The chain is built from TRBV6-1 and TRBJ2-1; 7 positions agree with TRBD2. Per germline, CDR1 MNHNS and CDR2 SASEGT. Trimming cost V 7 bases and J 4 bases; bases outside gene matches: 10. The CDR3 sequence is 15 residues long. The CDR3 coding sequence is TGTGCCAGCACCCAGGGAGGGGCTCGATACAATGAGCAGTTCTTC. This translates into CASTQGGARYNEQFF.

This clonotype was recorded many times. Its ends do not fully match the called genes, so a read error is possible. The J gene is TRBJ1-2, the V gene TRBV12-3 or TRBV12-4, with 7 bases aligning to TRBD1. The CDR3 loop spans 13 amino acids. The CDR3 coding sequence is TGTGCCAGCAGTTTAGGACAGGGCTATAGCTACACCTTC. Protein: CASSLGQGYSYTF.

The V call is TRBV7-2, the J call TRBJ2-7; 7 positions match TRBD1. CDR3 length: 15 residues. After removal of 3 bases from V and 5 bases from J, the junction contained 10 bases not matched to a gene. CDR1 is SGHTA and CDR2 is FQGNSA in the germline V gene. The CDR3 coding sequence is TGTGCCAGCAGCTTCACCCGACAGGGTAGTCACGAGCAGTACTTC. This translates into CASSFTRQGSHEQYF.

This chain connects TRBV7-6 to TRBJ1-1, with 9 bases fitting TRBD1. The CDR3 consists of 14 residues. V dropped 4 bases and J dropped 4; count of bases not matched to a gene: 4. Germline lookup yields CDR1 SGHVS and CDR2 FNYEAQ. DNA for the CDR3: TGTGCCAGCAGCTCGGACAGGGGAAGCACTGAAGCTTTCTTT. Translation: CASSSDRGSTEAFF.

At least ten counts were recorded for this clonotype. The chain couples TRBV7-2 to TRBJ2-2; 8 nucleotides agree with TRBD1. V lost 5 bases to trimming and J lost 6 bases; unmatched junction nucleotides: 5. Germline lookup yields CDR1 SGHTA and CDR2 FQGNSA. The CDR3 is 14 amino acids. The CDR3 protein is CASSRTGSPGELFF. DNA for the CDR3: TGTGCCAGCAGCCGGACAGGGAGCCCCGGGGAGCTGTTTTTT.

V usage is TRBV4-1 and J usage is TRBJ2-5; D is unclear. Trimming shortened V by 4 bases and J by 4 bases, and 10 bases separated the two germline ends. The germline V gene has CDR1 MGHRA and CDR2 YSYEKL. The CDR3 spans 13 residues. In DNA form, the CDR3 reads TGCGCCAGCAGCCTCCTGTGGCTAGAGACCCAGTACTTC. Translation: CASSLLWLETQYF.

This clonotype was counted many times. V usage is TRBV6-2 or TRBV6-3 and J usage is TRBJ1-5; D is uncertain. The length of the CDR3 is 13 residues. Between the trimmed V and J ends, which lost 6 bases and 3 bases, there was a span of 9 bases. The germline V gene has CDR1 MNHEY and CDR2 SVGEGT. The CDR3 reads CASRGRLNQPQHF. CDR3 sequence (DNA): TGTGCCAGCAGAGGCAGACTCAATCAGCCCCAGCATTTT.

This rearrangement joins TRBV28 to TRBJ2-1; no clear D. CDR3 length: 12 amino acids. Germline CDR1 MDHEN, CDR2 SYDVKM. V lost 8 bases, J lost 8 bases, and 13 bases lay in between. Here the CDR3 reads CASHSVLHEQFF. As DNA, the CDR3 is TGTGCCAGCCATTCCGTTTTGCATGAGCAGTTCTTC.

CDR3 nucleotide sequence: TGTGCCGGCACCGAGACGAGGACCTACAATGAGCAGTTCTTC. Protein: CAGTETRTYNEQFF. V gene TRBV2 combines with J gene TRBJ2-1; no clear D. V was trimmed by 11 bases and J by 2 bases, leaving 16 bases between them. The CDR3 is made up of 14 amino acids. Germline V gives CDR1 SNHLY, CDR2 FYNNEI.

The gene calls are TRBV13 and TRBJ1-3; D is unclear. This CDR3 contains 17 residues. The germline V gene has CDR1 PRHDT and CDR2 FYEKMQ (reference sequence). V dropped 2 bases and J dropped 4 bases, with 18 bases sitting between them. CDR3 in amino acids: CASSLSRRLGEGNTIYF. The CDR3 DNA sequence: TGTGCCAGCAGCTTAAGCAGGAGACTTGGTGAGGGAAACACCATATATTTT.